These 17 T cell receptor beta chains were all obtained from the same sample, sequenced in a study of response to subunit inactivated influenza vaccine. One entry per CDR3 protein results from TCRdb running MiXCR on the RT-PCR reads. The data contain a few hundred thousand distinct CDR3 sequences, around 13% of them singletons. The sample was PBMCs from blood, taken roughly 12 days after vaccination. The receptors stem from a man aged 50 to 60 who received an inactivated influenza vaccine.

The V call is TRBV4-3, the J call TRBJ1-6; D gene ambiguous. The germline CDR1 and CDR2 sequences are LGHNA and YSLEER. The V gene lost 0 bases and the J gene lost 0 bases, with 9 bases spanning the gap. This CDR3 contains 17 residues. The CDR3 is CASSQEGAGSYNSPLHF. CDR3 DNA: TGCGCCAGCAGCCAAGAGGGCGCAGGCTCCTATAATTCACCCCTCCACTTT.

The V gene is TRBV7-9, the J gene TRBJ2-3; 10 bases are shared with TRBD1. Germline V gene lookup returns CDR1 SEHNR and CDR2 FQNEAQ (reference sequence). J gave up 7 bases and V 5 bases, and 9 bases lay outside the gene matches. The CDR3 covers 15 residues. This CDR3 reads CASSQRGQGINTQYF. DNA of the CDR3: TGTGCCAGCAGCCAACGGGGACAGGGGATTAATACGCAGTATTTT.

This clonotype has just a few counts. The V call is TRBV7-2, the J call TRBJ2-1; D perhaps matches TRBD1 (6 bases). CDR1 is SGHTA and CDR2 is FQGNSA in the germline V gene. The CDR3 spans 15 residues. V lost 5 bases, J lost 6 bases, and 17 bases lay in between. CDR3 amino acids: CASSQRAGASNEQFF. The CDR3 DNA is TGTGCCAGCAGCCAGAGGGCAGGGGCCAGCAATGAGCAGTTCTTC.

In DNA, the CDR3 is TGCAGCGTTGAAGAAGGACAGGGAAACCCCCAGCATTTT. Translation: CSVEEGQGNPQHF. The chain links TRBV29-1 to TRBJ1-5; 8 bases match TRBD1. V dropped 0 bases and J dropped 10; count of bases not matched to a gene: 5. In germline, CDR1 is SQVTM, CDR2 ANQGSEA. The CDR3 sequence is 13 residues long. Using reference TRBV29-1 and TRBJ1-5 for the parts outside the CDR3, the full variable domain is SAVISQKPSRDICQRGTSLTIQCQVDSQVTMMFWYRQQPGQSLTLIATANQGSEATYESGFVIDKFPISRPNLTFSTLTVSNMSPEDSSIYLCSVEEGQGNPQHFGDGTRLSIL.

V is TRBV20-1 and J is TRBJ2-7; tentative D call: TRBD2 (5 bases). The CDR3 spans 13 residues. V was pared by 5 bases and J by 5 bases, with 16 bases between. Germline V gene sequence: CDR1 DFQATT, CDR2 SNEGSKA (reference sequence). The CDR3 loop is CSAPRVGVDEQYF. CDR3 DNA: TGCAGTGCTCCGAGGGTGGGAGTTGACGAGCAGTACTTC.

The chain links TRBV5-4 to TRBJ2-7, with D maybe TRBD2 (6 bases). This CDR3 comprises 17 residues. Trimming cost V 4 bases and J 0 bases, with 20 bases left between them. CDR1 SGHNT and CDR2 YYREEE come from the germline V gene (reference sequence). The CDR3 DNA sequence: TGTGCCAGCAGCCTACTAGGTTGGGGGGATGACTCCTACGAGCAGTACTTC. This gives the protein CASSLLGWGDDSYEQYF. Looking up the rest from reference TRBV5-4 and TRBJ2-7 gives the full variable domain: ETGVTQSPTHLIKTRGQQVTLRCSSQSGHNTVSWYQQALGQGPQFIFQYYREEENGRGNFPPRFSGLQFPNYSSELNVNALELDDSALYLCASSLLGWGDDSYEQYFGPGTRLTVT.

The table lists this clonotype with a few counts. This sequence joins TRBV12-5 and TRBJ2-1, with TRBD2 matching over 7 bases. Germline CDR1 reads LGHNT; CDR2 reads FRNRAP. CDR3 size: 15 residues. V trimming: 6 bases; J trimming: 0 bases; junction bases outside the gene matches: 5. CDR3 in amino acids: CASGRPGGSYNEQFF. CDR3 DNA sequence: TGTGCTAGTGGGAGGCCGGGAGGCTCCTACAATGAGCAGTTCTTC.

The CDR3: CASSVSGLNTGELFF. In nucleotides, the CDR3 is TGTGCCAGCAGCGTATCGGGCCTGAACACCGGGGAGCTGTTTTTT. This chain joins TRBV7-2 and TRBJ2-2; D call uncertain. The V gene lost 5 bases and the J gene lost 1 base, with 11 bases spanning the gap. The CDR3 sequence is 15 residues long. CDR1 and CDR2 (germline): SGHTA, FQGNSA. The full variable domain, rest sourced from reference TRBV7-2 and TRBJ2-2, is GAGVSQSPSNKVTEKGKDVELRCDPISGHTALYWYRQSLGQGLEFLIYFQGNSAPDKSGLPSDRFSAERTGGSVSTLTIQRTQQEDSAVYLCASSVSGLNTGELFFGEGSRLTVL.

This clonotype was found many times. The chain recombines TRBV29-1 with TRBJ1-5; no definite D call. V dropped 4 bases and J dropped 3 bases, with 13 bases sitting between them. CDR3 length equals 14 residues. Germline V gene lookup returns CDR1 SQVTM and CDR2 ANQGSEA. The CDR3: CSVAPGGINQPQHF. DNA of the CDR3: TGCAGCGTTGCCCCGGGAGGGATCAATCAGCCCCAGCATTTT.

The V gene is TRBV6-2 or TRBV6-3, the J gene TRBJ1-2, with D perhaps matching TRBD1 (5 bases). The CDR3 covers 15 residues. With 2 bases removed from V and 3 bases from J, the gap between germline ends came to 13 bases. CDR1 is MNHEY, CDR2 SVGEGT, per germline. The CDR3 is CASSYGSGLDYGYTF. The CDR3, as DNA: TGTGCCAGCAGTTACGGTTCAGGGCTGGACTATGGCTACACCTTC.

This clonotype has a handful of counts. This chain links TRBV29-1 with TRBJ1-3; possible D gene TRBD1, 6 bases. The CDR3 spans 17 residues. The V gene lost 4 bases and the J gene lost 0 bases, with 19 bases spanning the gap. Germline V gene lookup returns CDR1 SQVTM and CDR2 ANQGSEA. The CDR3 DNA reads TGCAGCGTTGTTGCCAGGGGACCCTTAAACTCTGGAAACACCATATATTTT. This gives the protein CSVVARGPLNSGNTIYF. Full variable domain (rest looked up from reference TRBV29-1 and TRBJ1-3): SAVISQKPSRDICQRGTSLTIQCQVDSQVTMMFWYRQQPGQSLTLIATANQGSEATYESGFVIDKFPISRPNLTFSTLTVSNMSPEDSSIYLCSVVARGPLNSGNTIYFGEGSWLTVV.

This clonotype was counted between two and nine times. This rearrangement joins TRBV5-1 to TRBJ2-5, with no clear D. Germline lookup yields CDR1 SGHRS and CDR2 YFSETQ. The CDR3 is 12 amino acids. The V and J ends lost 4 bases and 6 bases respectively, with 10 bases between them. CDR3 loop: CASSEEFQTQYF. The CDR3 DNA reads TGCGCCAGCAGCGAGGAGTTTCAGACCCAGTACTTC.

The chain is built from TRBV11-2 and TRBJ2-5; no clear D gene. CDR1 is SGHAT and CDR2 is FQNNGV in the germline V gene. V was pared by 2 bases and J by 0 bases, with 10 bases between. CDR3 size: 15 residues. The CDR3 protein is CASSLIFGHQETQYF. The CDR3, as DNA: TGTGCCAGCAGCTTAATTTTTGGACACCAAGAGACCCAGTACTTC.

This clonotype was seen a handful of times. The V gene is TRBV11-2, the J gene TRBJ2-7, with TRBD2 matching 14 bases. After removal of 5 bases from V and 2 bases from J, the junction contained 11 bases not matched to a gene. Germline V lookup: CDR1 SGHAT, CDR2 FQNNGV. This CDR3 has 18 residues. The CDR3 DNA is TGTGCCAGCAGCATAGGGACCGGGACTAGCGGGAGAGCCTACGAGCAGTACTTC. Protein: CASSIGTGTSGRAYEQYF.

This clonotype was observed a few times. The chain combines TRBV29-1 with TRBJ1-1, with TRBD1 as a possible D gene (5 bases). In germline, CDR1 is SQVTM, CDR2 ANQGSEA. The CDR3 has 11 amino acids. V was clipped by 3 bases and J by 11 bases, with 13 bases between them. The CDR3 DNA follows: TGCAGCGTTGATGGGGCAGCTGGGGCTTTCTTT. Residues: CSVDGAAGAFF.

V is TRBV6-1 and J is TRBJ2-3, with D uncertain. The ends were cut back, 4 bases at V and 2 bases at J, with 10 bases in the middle. The CDR3 sequence is 14 residues long. CDR1 and CDR2 from the germline V gene are MNHNS and SASEGT. The DNA of the CDR3 is TGTGCCAGCAGTGCTGTAGTAGACACAGATACGCAGTATTTT. This translates into CASSAVVDTDTQYF.

The chain is built from TRBV20-1 and TRBJ1-5; D possibly corresponds to TRBD1 (5 bases). This CDR3 has 12 amino acids. Trimming took 6 bases from V and 6 from J, leaving 12 bases between them. In germline, CDR1 is DFQATT, CDR2 SNEGSKA (reference sequence). The CDR3 protein is CSARGGSQPQHF. The CDR3 nucleotides read TGCAGTGCACGGGGGGGAAGTCAGCCCCAGCATTTT.